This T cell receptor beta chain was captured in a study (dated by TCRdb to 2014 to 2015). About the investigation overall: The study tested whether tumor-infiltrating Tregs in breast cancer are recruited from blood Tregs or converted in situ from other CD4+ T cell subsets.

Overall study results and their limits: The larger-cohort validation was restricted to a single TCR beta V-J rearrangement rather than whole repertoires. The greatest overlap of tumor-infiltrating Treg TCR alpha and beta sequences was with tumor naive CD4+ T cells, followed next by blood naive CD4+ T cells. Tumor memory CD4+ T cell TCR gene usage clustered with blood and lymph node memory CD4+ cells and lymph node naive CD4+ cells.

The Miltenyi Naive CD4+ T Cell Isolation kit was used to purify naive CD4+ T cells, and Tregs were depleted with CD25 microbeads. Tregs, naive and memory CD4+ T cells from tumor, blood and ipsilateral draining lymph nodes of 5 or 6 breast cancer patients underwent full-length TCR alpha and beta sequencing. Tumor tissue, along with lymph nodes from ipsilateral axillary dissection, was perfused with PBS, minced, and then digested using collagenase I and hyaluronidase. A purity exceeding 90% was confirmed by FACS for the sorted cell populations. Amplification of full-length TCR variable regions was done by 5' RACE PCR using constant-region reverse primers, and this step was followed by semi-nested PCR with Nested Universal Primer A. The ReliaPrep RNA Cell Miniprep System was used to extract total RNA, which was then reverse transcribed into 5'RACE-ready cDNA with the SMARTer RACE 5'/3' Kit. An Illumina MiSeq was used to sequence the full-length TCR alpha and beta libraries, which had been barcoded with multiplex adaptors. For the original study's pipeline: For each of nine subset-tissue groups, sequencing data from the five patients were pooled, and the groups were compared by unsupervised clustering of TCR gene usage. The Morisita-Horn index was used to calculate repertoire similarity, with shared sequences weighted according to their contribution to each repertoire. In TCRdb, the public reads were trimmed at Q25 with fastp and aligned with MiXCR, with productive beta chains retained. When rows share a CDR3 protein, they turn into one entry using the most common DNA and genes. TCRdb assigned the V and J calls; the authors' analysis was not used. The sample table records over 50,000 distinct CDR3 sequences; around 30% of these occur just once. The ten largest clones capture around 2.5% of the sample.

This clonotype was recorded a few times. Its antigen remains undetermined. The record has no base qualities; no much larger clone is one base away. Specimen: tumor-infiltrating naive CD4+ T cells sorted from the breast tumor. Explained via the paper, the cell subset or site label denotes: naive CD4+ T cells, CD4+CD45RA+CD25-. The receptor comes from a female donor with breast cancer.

The nucleotides read TGTGCCAGCAGCCCGGCCAGCGGGGGGCCGGGCAATGAGCAGTTCTTC. Its protein product is CASSPASGGPGNEQFF. The chain was built from TRBV4-2 and TRBJ2-1, with 9 bases matching TRBD2. Inclusive of the bounding cysteine and phenylalanine, the CDR3 is 16 residues long. Only the CDR3 region is kept as DNA, spanning 48 bases read in frame from base 1. Trimming leaves V shorter by 4 bases and J shorter by 6 bases, with the junction holding 10 bases beyond the gene matches. In the germline V gene, CDR1 corresponds to LGHNA and CDR2 to YNFKEQ.